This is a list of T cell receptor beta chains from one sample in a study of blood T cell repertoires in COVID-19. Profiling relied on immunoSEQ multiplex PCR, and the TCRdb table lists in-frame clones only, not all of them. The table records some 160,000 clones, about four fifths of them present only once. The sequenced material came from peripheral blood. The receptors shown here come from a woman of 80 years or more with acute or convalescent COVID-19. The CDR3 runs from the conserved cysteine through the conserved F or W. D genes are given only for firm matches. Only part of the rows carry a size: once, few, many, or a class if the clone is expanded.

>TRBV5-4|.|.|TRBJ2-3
TGTGCCAGCAGCCCCGCCGCGGGCACAGATACGCAGTATTTT
CASSPAAGTDTQYF
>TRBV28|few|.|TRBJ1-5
TGTGCCAGCAGTTCCAGACAGCCCCAGCATTTT
CASSSRQPQHF
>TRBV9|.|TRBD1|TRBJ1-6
TGTGCCAGCAGCGTAGCGACAGGGCCAAATTCACCCCTCCACTTT
CASSVATGPNSPLHF
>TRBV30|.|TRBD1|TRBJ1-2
TGTGCCTGGAGTGTAGAGCAGGGGGCCTTCTATGGCTACACCTTC
CAWSVEQGAFYGYTF
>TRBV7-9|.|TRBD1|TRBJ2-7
TGTGCCAGCAGCCCCCAAACGGGACAGCCCAGCCCCTACGAGCAGTACTTC
CASSPQTGQPSPYEQYF
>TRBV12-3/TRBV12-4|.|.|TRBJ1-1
TGTGCCAGCAGTTTGGCGAACACTGAAGCTTTCTTT
CASSLANTEAFF
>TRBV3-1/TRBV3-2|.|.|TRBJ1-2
TGTGCCAGCAGCCAATCCGGGAACTATGGCTACACCTTC
CASSQSGNYGYTF
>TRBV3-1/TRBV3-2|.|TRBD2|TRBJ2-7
TGTGCCAGCAGCCCTAGCGGGGGGGGACTAGCGGGGATCCCCTACGAGCAGTACTTC
CASSPSGGGLAGIPYEQYF
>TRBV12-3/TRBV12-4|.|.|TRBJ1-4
TGTGCCAGCAGTCCCGGGGGGGGTGAAAAACTGTTTTTT
CASSPGGGEKLFF
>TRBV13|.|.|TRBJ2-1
TGTGCCAGCGGAGCCGGACTAAGCTCCTACAATGAGCAGTTCTTC
CASGAGLSSYNEQFF
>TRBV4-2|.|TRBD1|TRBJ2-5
TGTGCCAGCAGCCAACTAAACAGGGGTCGAGGGACCCAGTACTTC
CASSQLNRGRGTQYF
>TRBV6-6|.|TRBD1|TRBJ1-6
TGTGCCAGCAGGCCTCCGGGACAGGGGCGGTCACCCCTCCACTTT
CASRPPGQGRSPLHF
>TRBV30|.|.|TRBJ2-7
TGTGCCTGGAGTCTTACCTACGAGCAGTACTTC
CAWSLTYEQYF
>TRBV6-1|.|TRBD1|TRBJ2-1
TGTGCCAGCAGTGACATTTCGGGACAGGGATTCTACAATGAGCAGTTCTTC
CASSDISGQGFYNEQFF
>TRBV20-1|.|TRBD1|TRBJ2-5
TGCAGTGCTAGTCGCCAGGGGGATGGAGAGCAGTACTTC
CSASRQGDGEQYF
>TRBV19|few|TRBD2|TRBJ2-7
TGTGCCAGTAGTATCCTGAGCGGGAGGGCCTACGAGCAGTACTTC
CASSILSGRAYEQYF
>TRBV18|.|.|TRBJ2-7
TGTGCCAGCTCATCCCGAGGTGGCGGCACCTACGAGCAGTACTTC
CASSSRGGGTYEQYF
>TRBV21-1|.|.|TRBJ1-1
TGTGCCAGCACCTTCCCCTGGACAGGGCTGAACACTGAAGCTTTCTTT
CASTFPWTGLNTEAFF
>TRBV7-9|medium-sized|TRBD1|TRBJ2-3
TGTGCCAGCAGCAGACAGGGGGGGACAGATACGCAGTATTTT
CASSRQGGTDTQYF
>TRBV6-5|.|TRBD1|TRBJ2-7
TGTGCCAGCAGTTACTCGGGACAGGGCGCGAACGAGCAGTACTTC
CASSYSGQGANEQYF
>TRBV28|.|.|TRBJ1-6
TGTGCCAGTCAGTTGGTCGCAGGGTCCCTCCACTTT
CASQLVAGSLHF
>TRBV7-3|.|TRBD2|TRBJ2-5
TGTGCCAGCAGCCGGGGGGGCGACCACAGCGGGACCCAGTACTTC
CASSRGGDHSGTQYF
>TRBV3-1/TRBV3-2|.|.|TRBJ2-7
TGTGCCAGCAGCCAAGTTGACAGGATTGACTACGAGCAGTACTTC
CASSQVDRIDYEQYF
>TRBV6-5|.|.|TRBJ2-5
TGTGCCAGCAGAACTAGGGCTAGCCGGGAGACCCAGTACTTC
CASRTRASRETQYF
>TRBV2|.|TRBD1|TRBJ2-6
TGTGCCAGCAGGTTCCCGGGACAGGGAGTGGCTGGGGCCAACGTCCTGACTTTC
CASRFPGQGVAGANVLTF
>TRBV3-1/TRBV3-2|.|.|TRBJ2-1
TGTGCCAGCAGCCAAAGAGGGTTCAACAATGAGCAGTTCTTC
CASSQRGFNNEQFF
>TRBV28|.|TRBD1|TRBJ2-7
TGTGCCAGCAGTCAACAGGGGGAAGAGCAGTACTTC
CASSQQGEEQYF
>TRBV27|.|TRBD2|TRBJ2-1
TGTGCCAGCAGTTTTAGGAGCGGGAGTCGTTCGGGGCGGCAGTTCTTC
CASSFRSGSRSGRQFF
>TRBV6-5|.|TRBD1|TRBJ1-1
TGTGCCAGCAGTCGTAACAGGGGAAACACTGAAGCTTTCTTT
CASSRNRGNTEAFF
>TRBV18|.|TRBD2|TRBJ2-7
TGTGCCAGCTCATCGAGGACTAGCGGCGACGAGCAGTACTTC
CASSSRTSGDEQYF
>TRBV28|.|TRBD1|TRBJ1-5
TGTGCCAGCAGTTTGGCCGGACAGGGCTATTATCAGCCCCAGCATTTT
CASSLAGQGYYQPQHF